These 8 T cell receptor beta chains were all obtained from the same sample, sequenced in a study of early T cells in non-severe SARS-CoV-2 infection. TCRdb reanalysed the 5' RACE reads using MiXCR and keeps one entry per CDR3 protein. The sample shows tens of thousands of distinct CDR3 sequences, around 4% of them seen only once. Sample: whole blood. Every receptor here comes from an adult who was a healthcare worker with PCR-confirmed SARS-CoV-2 infection or an uninfected control (not recorded which).

This clonotype has only a few counts. The genes are TRBV18 and TRBJ1-4; D is unclear. The V end was cut by 3 bases, the J end by 4 bases, with 9 bases between. The CDR3 loop spans 14 amino acids. Germline assignment: CDR1 KGHSH and CDR2 LQKENI. CDR3 residues: CASSPDISNEKLFF. The CDR3 nucleotides are TGTGCCAGCTCACCCGACATAAGTAATGAAAAACTGTTTTTT.

This clonotype was counted many times. The CDR3 region is CASSKSLAAARETQYF. As DNA, the CDR3 is TGTGCCAGTAGTAAGTCTCTAGCGGCCGCGCGGGAGACCCAGTACTTC. The V call is TRBV19, the J call TRBJ2-5; 7 nucleotides line up with TRBD2. CDR3 length: 16 amino acids. The junction had 13 bases not matched to a gene; V was cut back by 4 bases and J by 5 bases. Germline V CDR1 and CDR2: LNHDA, SQIVND (reference sequence).

The V call is TRBV5-1, the J call TRBJ2-5; 9 positions agree with TRBD1. Germline loops: CDR1 SGHRS, CDR2 YFSETQ. This CDR3 contains 15 residues. J gave up 1 base and V 4 bases, and 5 bases lay outside the gene matches. The CDR3 DNA follows: TGCGCCAGCAGCGGCGGGACAGGGCTCCAAGAGACCCAGTACTTC. This gives the protein CASSGGTGLQETQYF.

At least ten counts were recorded for this clonotype. V is TRBV13 and J is TRBJ2-1; 9 nucleotides match TRBD2. The CDR3 runs to 17 residues. V lost 1 base and J lost 5; bases outside the gene matches: 9. CDR1 and CDR2 from the germline V gene are PRHDT and FYEKMQ (reference sequence). DNA of the CDR3: TGTGCCAGCAGCTTAGAAGGGCTAGCGGGGACCCACAATGAGCAGTTCTTC. Residues: CASSLEGLAGTHNEQFF. The whole variable domain, remainder taken from reference TRBV13 and TRBJ2-1, is AAGVIQSPRHLIKEKRETATLKCYPIPRHDTVYWYQQGPGQDPQFLISFYEKMQSDKGSIPDRFSAQQFSDYHSELNMSSLELGDSALYFCASSLEGLAGTHNEQFFGPGTRLTVL.

This clonotype was found a few times. The chain couples TRBV5-4 to TRBJ2-1; no definite D call. This CDR3 is 12 amino acids long. The ends were cut back, 0 bases at V and 8 bases at J, with 6 bases in the middle. Looked up from germline, CDR1 is SGHNT and CDR2 is YYREEE (reference sequence). CDR3 nucleotides: TGTGCCAGCAGCTTGGAAACCCATGAGCAGTTCTTC. Its protein product is CASSLETHEQFF.

The table lists this clonotype with many counts. V usage is TRBV7-2 and J usage is TRBJ2-7; 10 bases are shared with TRBD2. Germline V gene sequence: CDR1 SGHTA, CDR2 FQGNSA. The CDR3 contains 21 residues. The V gene end was trimmed by 4 bases and the J gene end by 1 base; junction bases not matched to a gene: 22. The CDR3 protein is CASSSRGEAGGLTYDSYEQYF. In nucleotides, the CDR3 is TGTGCCAGCAGCTCACGAGGGGAAGCGGGAGGGCTAACTTACGATTCCTACGAGCAGTACTTC.

There are many counts of this clonotype. The CDR3 DNA reads TGTGCCACCAGTGATTTGGGTCCGACTAGCGGGAGGACAGATACGCAGTATTTT. It yields the protein CATSDLGPTSGRTDTQYF. The J gene is TRBJ2-3, the V gene TRBV24-1; the match to TRBD2 covers 13 bases. In germline, CDR1 is KGHDR, CDR2 SFDVKD. The CDR3 has 18 residues. V lost 0 bases, J lost 3 bases, and 5 bases stayed unmatched.

This clonotype was picked up many times. As DNA, the CDR3 is TGTGCCAGCAGCTTAAAGGAGACCCAGTACTTC. Translated: CASSLKETQYF. J is TRBJ2-5 and V is TRBV7-2; no definite D call. This CDR3 has 11 amino acids. Per the germline V gene, CDR1 is SGHTA and CDR2 is FQGNSA. Deletions cut 2 bases from V and 5 bases from J, with 3 bases between. Using reference TRBV7-2 and TRBJ2-5 for the parts outside the CDR3, the full variable domain is GAGVSQSPSNKVTEKGKDVELRCDPISGHTALYWYRQSLGQGLEFLIYFQGNSAPDKSGLPSDRFSAERTGGSVSTLTIQRTQQEDSAVYLCASSLKETQYFGPGTRLLVL.